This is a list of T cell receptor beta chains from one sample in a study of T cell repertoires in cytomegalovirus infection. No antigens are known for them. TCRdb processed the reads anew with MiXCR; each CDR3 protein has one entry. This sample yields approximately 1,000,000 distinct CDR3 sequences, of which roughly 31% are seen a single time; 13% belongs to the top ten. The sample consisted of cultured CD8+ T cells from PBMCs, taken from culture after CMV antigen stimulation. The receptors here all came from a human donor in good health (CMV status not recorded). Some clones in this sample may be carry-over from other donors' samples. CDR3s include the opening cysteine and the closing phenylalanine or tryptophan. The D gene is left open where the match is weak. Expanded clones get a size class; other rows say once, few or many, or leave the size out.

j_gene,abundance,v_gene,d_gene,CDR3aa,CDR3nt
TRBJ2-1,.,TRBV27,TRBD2,CASSLHRGGGYNVQFF,TGTGCCAGCAGCCTTCATCGGGGGGGGGGTTACAATGTGCAGTTCTTC
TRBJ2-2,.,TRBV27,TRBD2,CASSWSSGAGTGELFF,TGTGCCAGCAGTTGGTCTAGCGGGGCCGGCACCGGGGAGCTGTTTTTT
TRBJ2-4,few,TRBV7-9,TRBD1,CASRLTGANGNIQYF,TGTGCCAGCAGGCTGACAGGGGCTAATGGGAACATTCAGTACTTC
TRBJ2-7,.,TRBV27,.,CASSLFRGPYEQYF,TGTGCCAGCAGTTTATTCAGGGGTCCCTACGAGCAGTACTTC
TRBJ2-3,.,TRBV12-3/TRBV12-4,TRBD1,CASRKQGGLEIDTQYF,TGTGCCAGCAGGAAACAGGGGGGTCTTGAGATTGATACGCAGTATTTT
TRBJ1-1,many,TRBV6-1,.,CASTTGTPNTEAFF,TGTGCCAGCACCACCGGGACACCGAACACTGAAGCTTTCTTT
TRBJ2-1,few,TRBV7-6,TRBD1,CASSSTTGGSDEQFF,TGTGCCAGCAGCTCCACTACAGGGGGCTCGGATGAGCAGTTCTTC
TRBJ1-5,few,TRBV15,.,CATHPWGDNQPQHF,TGTGCCACCCACCCGTGGGGGGACAATCAGCCCCAGCATTTT
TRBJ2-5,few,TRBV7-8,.,CASSSTVKGETQYF,TGTGCCAGCAGCTCGACGGTTAAGGGTGAGACCCAGTACTTC
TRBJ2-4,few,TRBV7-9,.,CASSLLEAVAKNIQYF,TGTGCCAGCAGCTTATTAGAGGCTGTAGCCAAAAACATTCAGTACTTC
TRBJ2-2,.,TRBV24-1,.,CATSASTGELFF,TGTGCCACCAGTGCTAGCACCGGGGAGCTGTTTTTT
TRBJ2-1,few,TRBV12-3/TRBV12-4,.,CASRPRQASSYNEQFF,TGTGCCAGCAGGCCCCGACAGGCCAGCTCCTACAATGAGCAGTTCTTC
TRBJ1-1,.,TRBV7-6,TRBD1,CASSDRTGGGEAFF,TGTGCCAGCAGTGATAGGACAGGGGGCGGTGAAGCTTTCTTT
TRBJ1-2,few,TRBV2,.,CASRDSGYTF,TGTGCCAGCAGGGACAGCGGCTACACCTTC
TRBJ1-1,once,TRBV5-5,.,CTSSKTAEAFF,TGTACCAGCAGCAAGACAGCTGAAGCTTTCTTT
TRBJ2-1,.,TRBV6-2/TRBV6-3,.,CASSYTEGSNSYNEQFF,TGTGCCAGCAGTTACACCGAGGGATCGAACTCCTACAATGAGCAGTTCTTC
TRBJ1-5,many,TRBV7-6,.,CASSLLSGVNQPQHF,TGTGCCAGCAGCTTATTATCAGGGGTCAATCAGCCCCAGCATTTT
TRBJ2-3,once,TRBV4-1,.,CASSHPLAGTDTQYF,TGCGCCAGCAGCCACCCCCTAGCTGGGACAGATACGCAGTATTTT